This T cell receptor beta chain originates from a study of blood T cell repertoires in COVID-19. Turning to the study itself: Some COVID-19 samples were acute and others convalescent; all came from the United States, Italy and Spain. Nucleic acid was either cDNA or gDNA, and it came from T cells, B-cell-depleted T cells, or PBMCs.

V was clipped by 0 bases and J by 2 bases, with 10 bases between them. The CDR3 consists of 15 residues. Germline V CDR1 and CDR2: MNHEY, SVGAGI. Authors' data handling: Cell counts per sample came from amplifying reference gene primers. This table comes from immunoSEQ multiplex PCR, and its TCRdb copy is limited to in-frame clones, with some not included. For V, J and clone size, that table is used; D and trimming come from the DNA. The sample lists fewer than 150,000 clones, about three quarters occurring once. J is TRBJ1-1 and V is TRBV6-5; no reliable D call. What was sequenced was peripheral blood. The origin of this receptor is a human donor with acute or convalescent COVID-19. The donor label of this sample is uncertain. The DNA for the CDR3 is TGTGCCAGCAGTTACTCGAACCGCGGCAACACTGAAGCTTTCTTT. It codes for CASSYSNRGNTEAFF.